The 27 T cell receptor beta chains below were found in one sample sequenced in a study of CD8+ T cells in alopecia areata. cDNA serving as the sequencing template came from extracted, reverse transcribed RNA. Sequenced by immunoSEQ multiplex PCR; TCRdb stores in-frame clones only, minus some. The sample lists under 85,000 clones, under 55% seen once, with about 18% in the top ten. The material sequenced was CD8+ T cells sorted from blood, taken at week 0. The receptors were gathered from a human donor with alopecia areata.

This clone was seen ten or more times. CDR3 in amino acids: CASRHARESGELFF. The CDR3 DNA sequence: TGTGCCAGCAGGCACGCGCGGGAATCCGGGGAGCTGTTTTTT. The V and J genes are TRBV6-6 and TRBJ2-2, with D tentatively TRBD2 (6 bases). V lost 6 bases and J lost 6, with 14 bases in between. CDR3 size: 14 residues. CDR1 and CDR2 from the germline V gene are MNHNY and SVGAGI (reference sequence).

J is TRBJ2-1 and V is TRBV9; 8 bases line up with TRBD1. Germline CDR1 and CDR2: SGDLS and YYNGEE. This CDR3 is built from 14 residues. The trim removed 6 bases at V and 9 bases at J, leaving 11 bases unmatched. CDR3 DNA: TGTGCCAGCACCAACCCGGCAGGGGGCACTGAGCAGTTCTTC. As protein: CASTNPAGGTEQFF.

This clone was observed once. The chain combines TRBV29-1 with TRBJ1-2; no clear D gene. Trimming left V 5 bases short and J 7 bases short, with 17 bases between. This CDR3 region has 13 residues. Germline CDR1 reads SQVTM; CDR2 reads ANQGSEA. The DNA of the CDR3 is TGCAGCGTTCCCCGGCTCGGTTTTGGTGGCTACACCTTC. It codes for CSVPRLGFGGYTF.

This clone showed up just once. The gene calls are TRBV28 and TRBJ2-5, with TRBD2 matching over 9 bases. The CDR3 spans 17 residues. Germline V gene data show CDR1 as MDHEN and CDR2 as SYDVKM. After removal of 3 bases from V and 3 bases from J, the junction contained 11 bases not matched to a gene. The CDR3 sequence is CASSFPDSGSAEETQYF. DNA of the CDR3: TGTGCCAGCAGTTTCCCCGATAGCGGGAGTGCGGAAGAGACCCAGTACTTC.

In regard to this clone: This sample includes further DNA sequences coding for the same CDR3. The V call is TRBV30, the J call TRBJ2-7; D gene ambiguous. Looked up from germline, CDR1 is GTSNPN and CDR2 is SVGIG (reference sequence). The CDR3 length is 11 residues. V gave up 2 bases and J gave up 6 bases, with 8 bases separating them. The CDR3, as DNA: TGTGCCTGGAGTCCCCCTGGCGAGCAGTACTTC. Protein: CAWSPPGEQYF. Together with reference TRBV30 and TRBJ2-7, the CDR3 gives the full variable domain: SQTIHQWPATLVQPVGSPLSLECTVEGTSNPNLYWYRQAAGRGLQLLFYSVGIGQISSEVPQNLSASRPQDRQFILSSKKLLLSDSGFYLCAWSPPGEQYFGPGTRLTVT.

The chain employs TRBV4-1 and TRBJ2-7, with 16 bases aligning to TRBD2. This CDR3 is built from 17 residues. The V segment lost 0 bases and the J segment 2 bases; nucleotides outside the gene matches: 1. CDR1 MGHRA and CDR2 YSYEKL come from the germline V gene. This CDR3 reads CASSQEGTSGGAYEQYF. The CDR3 coding sequence is TGCGCCAGCAGCCAAGAGGGGACTAGCGGGGGGGCCTACGAGCAGTACTTC.

The table lists this clone with a few counts. The genes are TRBV6-5 and TRBJ2-7, with D hard to call. Germline-derived CDR1 and CDR2 are MNHEY and SVGAGI. The CDR3 runs to 12 residues. With 6 bases removed from V and 0 bases from J, the gap between germline ends came to 6 bases. In DNA form, the CDR3 reads TGTGCCAGCAGGTCCGACTCCTACGAGCAGTACTTC. Its translation: CASRSDSYEQYF.

This chain connects TRBV29-1 to TRBJ1-2, with 7 bases fitting TRBD1. In germline, CDR1 is SQVTM, CDR2 ANQGSEA. The V gene end was trimmed by 4 bases and the J gene end by 4 bases; junction bases not matched to a gene: 12. The CDR3 spans 15 residues. The CDR3 spells CSVVTGAPDFYGYTF. The CDR3 DNA reads TGCAGCGTTGTTACAGGGGCCCCAGACTTCTATGGCTACACCTTC.

A single count supports this clone. The gene calls are TRBV9 and TRBJ2-1, with 7 positions matching TRBD1. CDR3 length: 13 residues. J lost 8 bases, V lost 2 bases, and 4 bases had no gene match. Germline V gene sequence: CDR1 SGDLS, CDR2 YYNGEE. CDR3 sequence reads: CASSVWGTDEQFF. In nucleotides, the CDR3 is TGTGCCAGCAGCGTCTGGGGGACAGATGAGCAGTTCTTC.

This clone occurred a few times. V gene TRBV25-1 combines with J gene TRBJ2-1; D perhaps matches TRBD1 (7 bases). CDR3 size: 16 residues. V lost 8 bases and J 0 bases, leaving 17 bases between the germline ends. Germline V gives CDR1 MGHDK, CDR2 SYGVNS. Here the CDR3 reads CASSQGGASSYNEQFF. DNA for the CDR3: TGTGCCAGCTCGCAGGGGGGCGCCAGCTCCTACAATGAGCAGTTCTTC.

This clone appeared a few times. The rearrangement uses TRBV20-1 and TRBJ2-2; D unclear. The CDR3 is made up of 11 amino acids. V lost 6 bases to trimming and J lost 8 bases, with 10 bases between them. Per germline, CDR1 DFQATT and CDR2 SNEGSKA (reference sequence). Here the CDR3 reads CSALIVGELFF. CDR3 DNA: TGCAGTGCGCTTATCGTAGGGGAGCTGTTTTTT.

This rearrangement joins TRBV27 to TRBJ1-5; D perhaps matches TRBD1 (5 bases). V lost 2 bases and J lost 8, with 13 bases in between. The CDR3 extends over 14 amino acids. CDR1 is MNHEY, CDR2 SMNVEV, per germline (reference sequence). DNA of the CDR3: TGTGCCAGCAGTTTAGCGAGGGGAGACGAGCCCCAGCATTTT. Its protein is CASSLARGDEPQHF.

Points on this clone: Its ends do not fully match the called genes, so a read error is possible. Distinct nucleotide sequences in the sample also encode this CDR3. The CDR3 protein is CASSPDGGHNQPQHF. The DNA of the CDR3 is TGCGCCAGCAGCCCCGACGGGGGACACAATCAGCCCCAGCATTTT. The rearrangement joins TRBV27 to TRBJ1-5, with D maybe TRBD1 (6 bases). Per germline, CDR1 MNHEY and CDR2 SMNVEV (reference sequence). The length of the CDR3 is 15 residues.

As for this clone: At one of its ends the junction is not consistent with the germline gene, which may arise from a read error. This chain joins TRBV29-1 and TRBJ2-7; the match to TRBD1 covers 8 bases. The CDR3 has 14 residues. Germline V lookup: CDR1 SQVTM, CDR2 ANQGSEA. CDR3 DNA sequence: TGCAGCGTGGAAGGACAGGGTGGAATTGACGAGCAGTACTTC. Its protein is CSVEGQGGIDEQYF.

This clone occurred a few times. This rearrangement joins TRBV7-2 to TRBJ2-7; D is possibly TRBD2 (6 bases). V lost 6 bases and J lost 3, with 12 bases in between. The CDR3 extends over 13 amino acids. Germline assignment: CDR1 SGHTA and CDR2 FQGNSA. The CDR3 DNA reads as TGTGCCAGCAGTCAGGCGGGGTACTACGAGCAGTACTTC. Its translation is CASSQAGYYEQYF.

Here the CDR3 DNA reads TGCAGCGTTTCAGACCACAGCTCTGGGGCCAACGTCCTGACTTTC. Translating gives CSVSDHSSGANVLTF. The genes are TRBV29-1 and TRBJ2-6; D remains unclear. The CDR3 extends over 15 amino acids. Germline CDR1 is SQVTM and CDR2 is ANQGSEA. Trimming removed 5 bases at V and 0 bases at J, with 11 bases between.

V gene TRBV30 combines with J gene TRBJ2-1; TRBD2 might be the D (6 bases). Germline CDR1 and CDR2: GTSNPN and SVGIG (reference sequence). Trimming cost V 3 bases and J 0 bases, with 6 bases left between them. This CDR3 region has 13 residues. The CDR3 DNA follows: TGTGCCTGGAGCGGGAGCTCCTACAATGAGCAGTTCTTC. Residues: CAWSGSSYNEQFF.

The rearrangement uses TRBV7-9 and TRBJ2-5, with unresolved D. Trimming took off 3 bases at V and 1 base at J, with 9 bases between the two ends. Germline loops: CDR1 SEHNR, CDR2 FQNEAQ (reference sequence). The CDR3 totals 14 residues. The CDR3 sequence is CASSFGTAQETQYF. DNA of the CDR3: TGTGCCAGCAGCTTCGGAACAGCCCAAGAGACCCAGTACTTC.

This clone was observed a handful of times. The chain employs TRBV7-2 and TRBJ2-7; D uncertain. The CDR3 extends over 14 amino acids. The V gene lost 7 bases and the J gene lost 0 bases, with 13 bases spanning the gap. Germline lookup yields CDR1 SGHTA and CDR2 FQGNSA. CDR3 sequence reads: CASNPRRVSYEQYF. CDR3 nucleotide sequence: TGTGCCAGCAATCCTCGCCGCGTCTCCTACGAGCAGTACTTC.

This clone was picked up one time. V is TRBV9 and J is TRBJ2-7, with D possibly called TRBD1 or TRBD2 (5 bases each). CDR1 and CDR2 (germline): SGDLS, YYNGEE. The CDR3 has 13 residues. Trimming removed 3 bases from V and 12 bases from J, with 19 bases in between. This chain's CDR3 is CASSASGASPLYF. The DNA for the CDR3 is TGTGCCAGCAGCGCCTCCGGGGCCTCCCCGTTGTACTTC.

This clone occurred a few times. The chain's CDR3 is CASSYSGSEQETQYF. Written as DNA, the CDR3 is TGTGCCAGCAGTTACTCGGGGTCAGAACAAGAGACCCAGTACTTC. The chain joins TRBV6-5 to TRBJ2-5; D remains ambiguous. CDR1 is MNHEY, CDR2 SVGAGI, per germline. V was shortened by 0 bases and J by 2 bases, with 10 bases between the two germline ends. This CDR3 has 15 amino acids.

This clone was counted between two and nine times. V and J are TRBV4-1 and TRBJ2-7; 7 bases fit TRBD2. This CDR3 is 15 amino acids long. The junction had 9 bases not matched to a gene; V was cut back by 4 bases and J by 3 bases. Germline CDR1 is MGHRA and CDR2 is YSYEKL. CDR3 region: CASSPRAGDGYEQYF. CDR3 DNA: TGCGCCAGCAGCCCGCGGGCGGGAGATGGCTACGAGCAGTACTTC.

This clone was seen more than once but under ten times. V and J are TRBV4-1 and TRBJ2-7; 12 bases match TRBD1. CDR3 length: 17 residues. The germline CDR1 and CDR2 sequences are MGHRA and YSYEKL. The trim removed 3 bases at V and 4 bases at J, leaving 10 bases unmatched. The CDR3 DNA follows: TGCGCCAGCAGCCAGGGACAGGGGGCGGTACGGGCATACGAGCAGTACTTC. Amino acid sequence: CASSQGQGAVRAYEQYF.

The chain is built from TRBV5-4 and TRBJ1-2; the D is unclear. Deletions cut 1 base from V and 0 bases from J, with 10 bases between. Germline V gives CDR1 SGHNT, CDR2 YYREEE (reference sequence). This CDR3 region has 15 residues. CDR3 DNA sequence: TGTGCCAGCAGCTTGCCGGCCGTAGCTAACTATGGCTACACCTTC. Residues: CASSLPAVANYGYTF.

This clone is deemed large. The junction departs from germline at one end; a sequencing error may be responsible. The genes are TRBV11-2 and TRBJ1-2; the D is unclear. This CDR3 comprises 13 residues. Germline CDR1 is SGHAT and CDR2 is FQNNGV. CDR3 sequence: CASSPLGYYGYTF. In DNA, the CDR3 is TGTGCCAGCAGCCCGTTAGGATACTACGGCTACACCTTC.

J is TRBJ2-7 and V is TRBV7-9; 9 bases map to TRBD1. The CDR3 consists of 15 residues. V was clipped by 6 bases and J by 1 base; unmatched bases: 7. CDR1 and CDR2 from the germline V gene are SEHNR and FQNEAQ (reference sequence). In nucleotides, the CDR3 is TGTGCCAGCAGTCCCCATGGGACAGGGTCCTACGAGCAGTACTTC. Residues: CASSPHGTGSYEQYF. Full variable domain (outside the CDR3, taken from reference TRBV7-9 and TRBJ2-7): DTGVSQNPRHKITKRGQNVTFRCDPISEHNRLYWYRQTLGQGPEFLTYFQNEAQLEKSRLLSDRFSAERPKGSFSTLEIQRTEQGDSAMYLCASSPHGTGSYEQYFGPGTRLTVT.

The chain joins TRBV6-5 to TRBJ2-2; D uncertain. Germline loops: CDR1 MNHEY, CDR2 SVGAGI. V lost 2 bases and J 6 bases, leaving 4 bases between the germline ends. CDR3 size: 12 residues. CDR3 protein: CASSYGPGELFF. In DNA form, the CDR3 reads TGTGCCAGCAGTTACGGCCCCGGGGAGCTGTTTTTT.